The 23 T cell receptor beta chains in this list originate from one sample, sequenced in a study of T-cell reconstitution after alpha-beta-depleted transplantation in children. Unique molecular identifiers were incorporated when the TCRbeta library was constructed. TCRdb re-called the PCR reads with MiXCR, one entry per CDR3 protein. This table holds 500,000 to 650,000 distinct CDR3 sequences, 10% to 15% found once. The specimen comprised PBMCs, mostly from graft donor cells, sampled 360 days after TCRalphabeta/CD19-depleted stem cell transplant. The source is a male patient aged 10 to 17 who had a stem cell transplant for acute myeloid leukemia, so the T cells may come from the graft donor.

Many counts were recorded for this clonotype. CDR3: CSVEGHPNEQFF. CDR3 nucleotides: TGCAGCGTTGAAGGTCACCCCAATGAGCAGTTCTTC. The chain links TRBV29-1 to TRBJ2-1; no definite D call. CDR3 length: 12 amino acids. V was cut by 1 base and J by 6 bases, with 7 bases left in between. Per germline, CDR1 SQVTM and CDR2 ANQGSEA.

CDR3 sequence (DNA): TGCAGTGCTCTTCATGTCGGAGGTGCCTACGAGCAGTACTTC. Encoded protein: CSALHVGGAYEQYF. This chain joins TRBV20-1 and TRBJ2-7, with D perhaps matching TRBD2 (5 bases). V gave up 5 bases and J gave up 2 bases, with 16 bases separating them. CDR3 length: 14 residues. Germline lookup yields CDR1 DFQATT and CDR2 SNEGSKA (reference sequence).

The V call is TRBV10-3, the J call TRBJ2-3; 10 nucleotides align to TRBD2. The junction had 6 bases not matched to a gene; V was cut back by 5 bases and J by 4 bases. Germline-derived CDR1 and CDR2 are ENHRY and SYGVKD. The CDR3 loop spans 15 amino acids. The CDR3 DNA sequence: TGTGCCATCAGTCGGCTAGCGGGAGCGGCAGATACGCAGTATTTT. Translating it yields CAISRLAGAADTQYF.

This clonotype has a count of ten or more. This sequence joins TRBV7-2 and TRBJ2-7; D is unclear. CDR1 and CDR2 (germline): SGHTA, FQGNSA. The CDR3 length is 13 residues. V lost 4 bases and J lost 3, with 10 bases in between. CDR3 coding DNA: TGTGCCAGCAGCTCGGACGGATACTACGAGCAGTACTTC. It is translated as CASSSDGYYEQYF. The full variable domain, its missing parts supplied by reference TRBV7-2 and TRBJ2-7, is GAGVSQSPSNKVTEKGKDVELRCDPISGHTALYWYRQSLGQGLEFLIYFQGNSAPDKSGLPSDRFSAERTGGSVSTLTIQRTQQEDSAVYLCASSSDGYYEQYFGPGTRLTVT.

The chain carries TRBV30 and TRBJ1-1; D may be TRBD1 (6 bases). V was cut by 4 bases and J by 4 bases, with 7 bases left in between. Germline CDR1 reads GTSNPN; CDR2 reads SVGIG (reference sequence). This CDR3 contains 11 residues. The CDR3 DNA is TGTGCCTGGAACAGGGCCACTGAAGCTTTCTTT. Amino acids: CAWNRATEAFF.

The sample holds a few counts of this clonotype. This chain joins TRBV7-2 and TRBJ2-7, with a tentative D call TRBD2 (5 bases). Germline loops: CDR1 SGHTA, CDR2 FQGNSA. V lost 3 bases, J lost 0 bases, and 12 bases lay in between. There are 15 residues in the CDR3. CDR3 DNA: TGTGCCAGCAGCTTGAGGAGCGGCACCTCCTACGAGCAGTACTTC. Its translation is CASSLRSGTSYEQYF.

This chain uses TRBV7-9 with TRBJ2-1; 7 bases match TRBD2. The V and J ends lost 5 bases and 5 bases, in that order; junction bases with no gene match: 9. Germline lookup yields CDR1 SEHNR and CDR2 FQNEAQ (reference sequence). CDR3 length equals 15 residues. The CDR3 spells CASSARLAAHNEQFF. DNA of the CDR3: TGTGCCAGCAGCGCTCGGCTAGCGGCCCACAATGAGCAGTTCTTC.

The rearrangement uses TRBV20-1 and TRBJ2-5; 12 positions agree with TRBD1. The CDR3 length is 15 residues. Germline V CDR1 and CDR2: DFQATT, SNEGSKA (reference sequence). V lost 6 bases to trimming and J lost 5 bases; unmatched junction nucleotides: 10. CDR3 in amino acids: CSAAGTGGEHETQYF. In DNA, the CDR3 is TGCAGTGCGGCCGGGACAGGGGGCGAGCATGAGACCCAGTACTTC.

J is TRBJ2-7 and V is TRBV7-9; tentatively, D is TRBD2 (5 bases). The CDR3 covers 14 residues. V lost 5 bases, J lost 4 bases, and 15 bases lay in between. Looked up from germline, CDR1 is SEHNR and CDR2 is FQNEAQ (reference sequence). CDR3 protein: CASSPPMTGYEQYF. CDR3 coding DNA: TGTGCCAGCAGCCCTCCCATGACGGGGTACGAGCAGTACTTC.

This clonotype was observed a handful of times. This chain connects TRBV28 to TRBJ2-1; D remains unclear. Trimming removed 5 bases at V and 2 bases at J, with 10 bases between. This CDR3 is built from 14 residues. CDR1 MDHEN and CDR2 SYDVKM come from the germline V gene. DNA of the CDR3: TGTGCCAGCAGTAAGTGGCTAGCCTACAATGAGCAGTTCTTC. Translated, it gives CASSKWLAYNEQFF.

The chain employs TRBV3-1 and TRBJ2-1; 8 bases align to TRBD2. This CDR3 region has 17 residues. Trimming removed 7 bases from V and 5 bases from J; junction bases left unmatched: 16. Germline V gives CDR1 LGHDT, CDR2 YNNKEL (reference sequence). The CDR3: CASTRGLGVGWDNEQFF. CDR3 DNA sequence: TGTGCCAGCACTCGGGGACTAGGAGTTGGATGGGACAATGAGCAGTTCTTC.

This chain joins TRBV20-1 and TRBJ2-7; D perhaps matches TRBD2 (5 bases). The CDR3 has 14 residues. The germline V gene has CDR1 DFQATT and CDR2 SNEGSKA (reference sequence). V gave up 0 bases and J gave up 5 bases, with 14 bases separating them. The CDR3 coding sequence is TGCAGTGCTAGAGACCCCGGGATGAAGGACGAGCAGTACTTC. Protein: CSARDPGMKDEQYF.

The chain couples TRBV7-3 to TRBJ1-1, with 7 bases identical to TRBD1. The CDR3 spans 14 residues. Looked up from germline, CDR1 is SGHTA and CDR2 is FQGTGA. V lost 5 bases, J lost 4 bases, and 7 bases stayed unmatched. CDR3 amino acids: CASSDQGVGTEAFF. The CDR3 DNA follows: TGTGCCAGCAGCGACCAGGGGGTTGGCACTGAAGCTTTCTTT.

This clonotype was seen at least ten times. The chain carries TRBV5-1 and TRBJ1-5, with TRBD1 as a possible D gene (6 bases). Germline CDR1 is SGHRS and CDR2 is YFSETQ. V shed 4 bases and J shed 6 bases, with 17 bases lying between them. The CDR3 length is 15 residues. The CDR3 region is CASSIQGLQSQPQHF. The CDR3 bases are TGCGCCAGCAGCATACAGGGTCTGCAGAGTCAGCCCCAGCATTTT.

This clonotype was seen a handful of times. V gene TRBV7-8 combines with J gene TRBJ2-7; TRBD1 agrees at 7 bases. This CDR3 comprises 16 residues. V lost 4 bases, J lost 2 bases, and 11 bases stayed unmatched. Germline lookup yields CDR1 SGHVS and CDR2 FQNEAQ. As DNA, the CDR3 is TGTGCCAGCAGCTCACGGACAGGCTTAAGAACCTACGAGCAGTACTTC. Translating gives CASSSRTGLRTYEQYF.

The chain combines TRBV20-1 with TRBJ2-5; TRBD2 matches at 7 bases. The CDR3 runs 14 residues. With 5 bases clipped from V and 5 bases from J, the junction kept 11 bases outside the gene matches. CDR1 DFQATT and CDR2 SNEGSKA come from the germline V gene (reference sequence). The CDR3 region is CSAPSTSAPETQYF. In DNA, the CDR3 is TGCAGTGCTCCCTCAACTAGCGCCCCGGAGACCCAGTACTTC.

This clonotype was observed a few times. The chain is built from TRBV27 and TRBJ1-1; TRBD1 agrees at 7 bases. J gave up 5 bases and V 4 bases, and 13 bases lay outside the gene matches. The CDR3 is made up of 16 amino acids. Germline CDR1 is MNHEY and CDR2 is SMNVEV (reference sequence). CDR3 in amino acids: CASSSRDRTLGTEAFF. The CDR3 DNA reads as TGTGCCAGCAGTTCCCGGGACAGAACCCTCGGAACTGAAGCTTTCTTT.

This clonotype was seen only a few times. The CDR3 region has the DNA TGTGCCAGCAGTCCACAGGGATCGCCCTACGAGCAGTACTTC. This translates into CASSPQGSPYEQYF. The chain uses TRBV27 and TRBJ2-7, with a tentative D call TRBD1 (6 bases). Germline CDR1 is MNHEY and CDR2 is SMNVEV (reference sequence). This CDR3 comprises 14 residues. Trimming removed 5 bases at V and 2 bases at J, with 13 bases between.

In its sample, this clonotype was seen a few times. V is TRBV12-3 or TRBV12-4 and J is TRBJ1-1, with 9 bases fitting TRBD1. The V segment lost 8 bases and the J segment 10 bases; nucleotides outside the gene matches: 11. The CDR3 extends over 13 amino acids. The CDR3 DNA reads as TGTGCCAGCTCGGTACAGGGGGCTCTTGGAGCTTTCTTT. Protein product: CASSVQGALGAFF.

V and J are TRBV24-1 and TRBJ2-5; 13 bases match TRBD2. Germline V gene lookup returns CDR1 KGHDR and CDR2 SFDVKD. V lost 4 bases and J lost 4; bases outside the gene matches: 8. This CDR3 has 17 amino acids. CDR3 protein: CATSDLGLAGYRETQYF. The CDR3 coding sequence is TGTGCCACCAGTGACCTGGGACTAGCGGGATATAGAGAGACCCAGTACTTC.

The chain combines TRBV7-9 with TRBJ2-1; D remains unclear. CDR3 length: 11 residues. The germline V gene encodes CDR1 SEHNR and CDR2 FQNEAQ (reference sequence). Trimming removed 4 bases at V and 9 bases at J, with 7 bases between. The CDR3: CASSSHPEQFF. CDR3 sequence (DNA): TGTGCCAGCAGCTCACACCCTGAGCAGTTCTTC.

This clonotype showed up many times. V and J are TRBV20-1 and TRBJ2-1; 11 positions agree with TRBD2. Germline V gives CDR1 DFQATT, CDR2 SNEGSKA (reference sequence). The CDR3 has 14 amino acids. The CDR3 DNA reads TGCAGCGGCTCCCCACTAGCGGGAGACAATGAGCAGTTCTTC. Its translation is CSGSPLAGDNEQFF.

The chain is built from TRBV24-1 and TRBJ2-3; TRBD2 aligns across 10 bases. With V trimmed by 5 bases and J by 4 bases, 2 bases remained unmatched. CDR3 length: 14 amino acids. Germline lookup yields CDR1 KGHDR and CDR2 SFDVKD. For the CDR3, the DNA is TGTGCCACCAGTGTCAGCGGGGGGGCAGATACGCAGTATTTT. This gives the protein CATSVSGGADTQYF.